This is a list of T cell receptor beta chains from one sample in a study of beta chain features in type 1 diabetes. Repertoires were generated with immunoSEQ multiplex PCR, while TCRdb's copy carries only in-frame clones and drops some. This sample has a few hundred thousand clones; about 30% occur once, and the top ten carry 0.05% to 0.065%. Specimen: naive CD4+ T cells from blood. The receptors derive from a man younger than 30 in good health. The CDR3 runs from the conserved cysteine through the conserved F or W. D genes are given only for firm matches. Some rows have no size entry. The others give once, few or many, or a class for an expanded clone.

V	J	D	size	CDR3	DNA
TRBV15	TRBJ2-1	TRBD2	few	CATSSPSREDEQFF	TGTGCCACCAGCAGTCCCTCACGGGAGGATGAGCAGTTCTTC
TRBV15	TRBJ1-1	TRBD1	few	CATVGQGRTEAFF	TGTGCCACTGTGGGACAGGGGCGCACTGAAGCTTTCTTT
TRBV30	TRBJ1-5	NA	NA	CAWSVLRGDQPQHF	TGTGCCTGGAGTGTACTCAGGGGCGATCAGCCCCAGCATTTT
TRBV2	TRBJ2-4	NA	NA	CASRIWGRGNIQYF	TGTGCCAGCAGAATCTGGGGCAGGGGAAACATTCAGTACTTC
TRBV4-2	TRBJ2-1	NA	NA	CASSQERSLAGRAYNEQFF	TGTGCCAGCAGCCAAGAAAGGTCCCTTGCGGGACGCGCCTACAATGAGCAGTTCTTC
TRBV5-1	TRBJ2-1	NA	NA	CASSLGGHYNEQFF	TGCGCCAGCAGCTTGGGCGGGCACTACAATGAGCAGTTCTTC
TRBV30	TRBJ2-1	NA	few	CAWTAYNEQFF	TGTGCCTGGACGGCCTACAATGAGCAGTTCTTC
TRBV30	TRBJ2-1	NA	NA	CAWSVGPGNEQFF	TGTGCCTGGAGTGTGGGGCCGGGCAATGAGCAGTTCTTC
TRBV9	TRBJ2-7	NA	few	CASSVAAVSEQYF	TGTGCCAGCAGCGTCGCCGCCGTTTCCGAGCAGTACTTC
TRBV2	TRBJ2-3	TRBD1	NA	CAIRPQPGQGYTDTQYF	TGTGCCATCCGTCCCCAACCGGGACAGGGATACACAGATACGCAGTATTTT
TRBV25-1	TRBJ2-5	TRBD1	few	CASRGELRQGQETQYF	TGTGCCAGCAGGGGGGAGTTGAGACAGGGACAAGAGACCCAGTACTTC
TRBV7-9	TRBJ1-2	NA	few	CASSLEGHGGYTF	TGTGCCAGCAGTCTAGAGGGCCACGGTGGCTACACCTTC
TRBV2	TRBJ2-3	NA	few	CASSDTGPPDTQYF	TGTGCCAGCAGTGACACAGGCCCGCCAGATACGCAGTATTTT
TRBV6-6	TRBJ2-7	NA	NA	CASGPGIHEQYF	TGTGCCAGCGGTCCAGGGATACACGAGCAGTACTTC
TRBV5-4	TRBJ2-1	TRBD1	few	CASSPGQGIGEQFF	TGTGCCAGCAGCCCCGGACAGGGAATCGGTGAGCAGTTCTTC
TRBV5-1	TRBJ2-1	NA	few	CASSLADYNEQFF	TGCGCCAGCAGCTTGGCAGACTACAATGAGCAGTTCTTC
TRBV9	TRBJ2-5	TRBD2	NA	CASSANGLAGGMETQYF	TGTGCCAGCAGCGCCAATGGACTAGCGGGAGGGATGGAGACCCAGTACTTC
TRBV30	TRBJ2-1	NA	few	CAWTRGYNEQFF	TGTGCCTGGACTAGGGGCTACAATGAGCAGTTCTTC
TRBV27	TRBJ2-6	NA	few	CASSPQGGTGANVLTF	TGTGCCAGCAGTCCCCAGGGGGGCACTGGGGCCAACGTCCTGACTTTC
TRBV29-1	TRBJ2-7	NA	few	CSVEDPWDEQYF	TGCAGCGTTGAAGATCCCTGGGACGAGCAGTACTTC
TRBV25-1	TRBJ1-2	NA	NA	CASSEFGPDYGYTF	TGTGCCAGCAGTGAATTTGGCCCTGACTATGGCTACACCTTC
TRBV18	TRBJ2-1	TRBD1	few	CASSPGTGGYNEQFF	TGTGCCAGCTCTCCCGGGACAGGGGGCTACAATGAGCAGTTCTTC
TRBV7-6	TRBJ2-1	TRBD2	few	CASSYQTSGSRNEQFF	TGTGCCAGCAGCTACCAGACTAGCGGGAGTCGTAATGAGCAGTTCTTC
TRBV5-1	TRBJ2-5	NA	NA	CASSLTLAQETQYF	TGCGCCAGCAGCTTAACCCTAGCCCAAGAGACCCAGTACTTC
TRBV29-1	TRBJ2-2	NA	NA	CSVSGHLNTGELFF	TGCAGCGTCTCGGGACACCTGAACACCGGGGAGCTGTTTTTT
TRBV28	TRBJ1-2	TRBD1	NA	CALYGTGGGMGYGYTF	TGTGCCCTTTACGGGACAGGGGGCGGGATGGGCTATGGCTACACCTTC
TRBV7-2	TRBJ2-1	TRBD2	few	CASSGRSGRAYNEQFF	TGTGCCAGCAGCGGAAGGAGCGGGAGGGCCTACAATGAGCAGTTCTTC
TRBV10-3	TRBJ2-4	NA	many	CAIRSDGAKNIQYF	TGTGCCATCAGATCCGACGGAGCCAAAAACATTCAGTACTTC
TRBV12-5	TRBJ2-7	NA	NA	CASGLGSAEQYF	TGTGCTAGTGGCTTGGGGTCAGCCGAGCAGTACTTC
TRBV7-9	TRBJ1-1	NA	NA	CASSLENSFYTEAFF	TGTGCCAGCAGCTTAGAAAACAGTTTTTACACTGAAGCTTTCTTT
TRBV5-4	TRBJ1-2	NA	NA	CASSWYSPYYGYTF	TGTGCCAGCAGCTGGTACTCCCCGTACTATGGCTACACCTTC
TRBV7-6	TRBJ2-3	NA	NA	CASSLPVSDTQYF	TGTGCCAGCAGCCTCCCAGTTTCAGATACGCAGTATTTT
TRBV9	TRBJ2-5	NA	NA	CASSVGSRAETQYF	TGTGCCAGCAGCGTAGGTTCCAGGGCCGAGACCCAGTACTTC
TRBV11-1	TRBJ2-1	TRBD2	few	CASSLAGTSTYNEQFF	TGTGCCAGCAGCTTAGCCGGGACTAGTACCTACAATGAGCAGTTCTTC
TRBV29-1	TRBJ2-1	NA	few	CSGDGAGSNEQFF	TGCAGCGGTGACGGGGCAGGGTCCAATGAGCAGTTCTTC
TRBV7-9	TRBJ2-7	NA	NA	CASSSNSYEQYF	TGTGCCAGCAGCTCCAACTCCTACGAGCAGTACTTC
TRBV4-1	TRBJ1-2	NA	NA	CASSQDGQWHYGYTF	TGCGCCAGCAGCCAAGATGGGCAGTGGCACTATGGCTACACCTTC
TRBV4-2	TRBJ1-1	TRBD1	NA	CASSQEARVGQGETEAFF	TGTGCCAGCAGCCAAGAAGCCCGAGTGGGACAGGGAGAAACTGAAGCTTTCTTT
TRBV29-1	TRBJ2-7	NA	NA	CSVEISYEQYF	TGCAGCGTTGAAATTTCCTACGAGCAGTACTTC
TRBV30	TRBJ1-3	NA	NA	CAWSKGSLDTIYF	TGTGCCTGGAGTAAGGGATCCTTAGACACCATATATTTT
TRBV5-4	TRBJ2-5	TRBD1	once	CASSLATGTGDGETQYF	TGTGCCAGCAGCTTGGCTACCGGGACAGGGGATGGAGAGACCCAGTACTTC
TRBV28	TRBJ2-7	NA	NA	CASRFDYEQYF	TGTGCCAGCAGATTCGACTACGAGCAGTACTTC
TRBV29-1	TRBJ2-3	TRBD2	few	CSVRGLAATDTQYF	TGCAGCGTTAGGGGACTAGCGGCCACAGATACGCAGTATTTT
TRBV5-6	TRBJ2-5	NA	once	CASSHDRFQETQYF	TGTGCCAGCAGCCACGACAGGTTTCAAGAGACCCAGTACTTC
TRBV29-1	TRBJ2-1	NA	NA	CSVRDNYNEQFF	TGCAGCGTCAGGGACAACTACAATGAGCAGTTCTTC
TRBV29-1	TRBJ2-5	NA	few	CSLRVRGQETQYF	TGCAGCCTGAGGGTACGGGGCCAAGAGACCCAGTACTTC
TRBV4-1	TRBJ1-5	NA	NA	CASSQEPRGQPQHF	TGCGCCAGCAGCCAGGAACCAAGAGGTCAGCCCCAGCATTTT
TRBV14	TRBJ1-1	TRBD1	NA	CASSLWTGEAFF	TGTGCCAGCAGCCTTTGGACAGGTGAAGCTTTCTTT